This passage covers 2 T cell receptor beta chains from one sample sequenced in a study of blood T cell repertoires in COVID-19. The table came from immunoSEQ multiplex PCR; TCRdb's copy has only in-frame clones and leaves some out. The table records 55,000 to 80,000 clones, 81% of them present only once. The specimen was peripheral blood. The receptor source for this set is a human donor in a cohort sampled during active COVID-19.

This clone showed up just once. V is TRBV6-5 and J is TRBJ1-1; 7 nucleotides agree with TRBD1. V lost 6 bases to trimming and J lost 2 bases; unmatched junction nucleotides: 6. The length of the CDR3 is 14 residues. Germline assignment: CDR1 MNHEY and CDR2 SVGAGI. The CDR3 DNA reads TGTGCCAGCAGAACCCGACAGGGAAACACTGAAGCTTTCTTT. This translates into CASRTRQGNTEAFF.

The chain couples TRBV18 to TRBJ2-7; 7 nucleotides match TRBD1. The CDR3 has 14 residues. The V gene end was trimmed by 5 bases and the J gene end by 5 bases; junction bases not matched to a gene: 9. The germline gives CDR1 KGHSH, CDR2 LQKENI. This CDR3 reads CASSSFGDRDEQYF. The CDR3 nucleotides read TGTGCCAGCTCATCGTTTGGTGACAGGGACGAGCAGTACTTC.